The clone carrying this TCR beta chain was found once. This entry comes from a study of blood T cells in healthy people across ages. The second PCR ran about 6 to 11 cycles with a sample-barcoded 5' primer and J-beta primers. A template-switch adaptor that had 12 random nucleotides put a tag on each cDNA molecule. From the 5' RACE reads, TCRdb called clonotypes with MiXCR, one entry per CDR3 protein. The data contain over 600,000 distinct CDR3 sequences, more than 50% of them singletons. The germline V gene has CDR1 DFQATT and CDR2 SNEGSKA (reference sequence). This CDR3 is 13 amino acids long. V shed 5 bases, J shed 13 bases, and the junction held 13 bases outside the gene matches.

This receptor was obtained from a man aged 40-55 years in good health. The sequenced sample consisted of blood. This rearrangement joins TRBV20-1 to TRBJ2-4; 8 positions agree with TRBD2. CDR3 amino acids: CSASRAGEEAQYF. Written as DNA, the CDR3 is TGCAGTGCTTCCCGAGCGGGAGAAGAGGCCCAGTACTTC.